The rows below give T cell receptor beta chains drawn from one sample of a study of blood T cell repertoires in COVID-19. Assay used: immunoSEQ multiplex PCR; TCRdb lists only in-frame clones, some missing. The table has a few hundred thousand clones, about nine tenths seen once. Material for sequencing was peripheral blood. Every receptor here comes from a person aged 18-30 years with COVID-19, enrolled during active disease. Each CDR3 is given with its conserved first and last residue. Each record gives: clone size, D gene, V gene, J gene, CDR3 DNA, CDR3 protein. A D gene is named only where the DNA matches it firmly. Where a row states a size, it is once, few, many or the class of an expanded clone; other rows omit it.

abundance: once
d_gene: .
v_gene: TRBV27
j_gene: TRBJ2-1
CDR3nt: TGTGCCAGCAGTCCCTCTGGCTCCCCCTACAATGAGCAGTTCTTC
CDR3aa: CASSPSGSPYNEQFF

abundance: .
d_gene: TRBD1
v_gene: TRBV2
j_gene: TRBJ1-4
CDR3nt: TGTGCCAGCAAAGGGACAGAGAATGAAAAACTGTTTTTT
CDR3aa: CASKGTENEKLFF

abundance: .
d_gene: TRBD1
v_gene: TRBV24-1
j_gene: TRBJ2-5
CDR3nt: TGTGCCACCAGTGGGACAGGCCAAGAGACCCAGTACTTC
CDR3aa: CATSGTGQETQYF

abundance: .
d_gene: .
v_gene: TRBV9
j_gene: TRBJ1-3
CDR3nt: TGTGCCAGCAGCGCCGGAGGATACACCATATATTTT
CDR3aa: CASSAGGYTIYF

abundance: .
d_gene: .
v_gene: TRBV5-8
j_gene: TRBJ1-2
CDR3nt: TGTGCCAGCAGCTTGCGGCAGGCTAACTATGGCTACACCTTC
CDR3aa: CASSLRQANYGYTF

abundance: .
d_gene: .
v_gene: TRBV7-9
j_gene: TRBJ2-5
CDR3nt: TGTGCCAGCAGGACATCGGGGCAAGAGACCCAGTACTTC
CDR3aa: CASRTSGQETQYF

abundance: .
d_gene: TRBD2
v_gene: TRBV29-1
j_gene: TRBJ2-1
CDR3nt: TGCAGCGTTGTTGAGACTAGCGACTACAATGAGCAGTTCTTC
CDR3aa: CSVVETSDYNEQFF

abundance: .
d_gene: .
v_gene: TRBV28
j_gene: TRBJ1-1
CDR3nt: TGTGCCAGCAGTTTGACGTCTGTTGAGGGCGTGGACACTGAAGCTTTCTTT
CDR3aa: CASSLTSVEGVDTEAFF

abundance: .
d_gene: .
v_gene: TRBV19
j_gene: TRBJ1-5
CDR3nt: TGTGCCAGCAAGGTGGGGGGGGTGAATCAGCCCCAGCATTTT
CDR3aa: CASKVGGVNQPQHF

abundance: .
d_gene: .
v_gene: TRBV6-2/TRBV6-3
j_gene: TRBJ1-5
CDR3nt: TGTGCCAGCAGTTACGAGGGACACCGGCTGTATTTT
CDR3aa: CASSYEGHRLYF

abundance: few
d_gene: .
v_gene: TRBV5-4
j_gene: TRBJ2-7
CDR3nt: TGTGCCAGCAGCCCCGGGACACGTCTAACCCTCTACGAGCAGTACTTC
CDR3aa: CASSPGTRLTLYEQYF

abundance: .
d_gene: .
v_gene: TRBV21-1
j_gene: TRBJ2-2
CDR3nt: TGTGCCAGCAGTCAAATGGTGGGGGAGGGCCCTAATTCGGACGGGGAGCTGTTTTTT
CDR3aa: CASSQMVGEGPNSDGELFF

abundance: .
d_gene: TRBD1
v_gene: TRBV9
j_gene: TRBJ2-1
CDR3nt: TGTGCCAGCAGCGACCCCCGGGGGACAGGGGGCGAAAATGAGCAGTTCTTC
CDR3aa: CASSDPRGTGGENEQFF

abundance: .
d_gene: TRBD1
v_gene: TRBV18
j_gene: TRBJ1-1
CDR3nt: TGTGCCAGCTCACTACCACAGGGGCCTAGGACTGAAGCTTTCTTT
CDR3aa: CASSLPQGPRTEAFF

abundance: .
d_gene: TRBD1
v_gene: TRBV6-6
j_gene: TRBJ1-3
CDR3nt: TGTGCCAGCAGTCCACTCCGACAGGGGGCCTACCGCTCTGGAAACACCATATATTTT
CDR3aa: CASSPLRQGAYRSGNTIYF

abundance: .
d_gene: .
v_gene: TRBV3-1/TRBV3-2
j_gene: TRBJ2-2
CDR3nt: TGTGCCAGCACTCCCGGGACTGCCACCGGGGAGCTGTTTTTT
CDR3aa: CASTPGTATGELFF

abundance: .
d_gene: TRBD1
v_gene: TRBV2
j_gene: TRBJ1-1
CDR3nt: TGTGCCAGCAGTCAGGGGGCAGAAGCTTTCTTT
CDR3aa: CASSQGAEAFF

abundance: .
d_gene: .
v_gene: TRBV7-3
j_gene: TRBJ2-1
CDR3nt: TGTGCCAGCAGCTTAACTACGGGAAGCTCCTACAATGAGCAGTTCTTC
CDR3aa: CASSLTTGSSYNEQFF

abundance: .
d_gene: TRBD2
v_gene: TRBV2
j_gene: TRBJ2-2
CDR3nt: TGTGCCAGCAGTGAGAAGCGGGAGCCCGGGGAGCTGTTTTTT
CDR3aa: CASSEKREPGELFF

abundance: .
d_gene: .
v_gene: TRBV6-5
j_gene: TRBJ1-5
CDR3nt: TGTGCCAGCACCACAGGGAATCAGCCCCAGCATTTT
CDR3aa: CASTTGNQPQHF

abundance: .
d_gene: .
v_gene: TRBV4-1
j_gene: TRBJ1-5
CDR3nt: TGCGCCAGCAGCCAAGCGTCAGTCAATCAGCCCCAGCATTTT
CDR3aa: CASSQASVNQPQHF

abundance: .
d_gene: .
v_gene: TRBV4-1
j_gene: TRBJ1-4
CDR3nt: TGCGCCAGCAGCGCGTCACACAGGACGGTTAATGAAAAACTGTTTTTT
CDR3aa: CASSASHRTVNEKLFF

abundance: .
d_gene: .
v_gene: TRBV27
j_gene: TRBJ2-4
CDR3nt: TGTGCCAGCCTTGGCTATTCTTGGGCCGCTCAGGGCAACATTCAGTACTTC
CDR3aa: CASLGYSWAAQGNIQYF

abundance: .
d_gene: .
v_gene: TRBV5-1
j_gene: TRBJ1-2
CDR3nt: TGCGCCAGCAGCGTAGGGCGGGGGCAGGGCCTATCTGCCTATGGCTACACCTTC
CDR3aa: CASSVGRGQGLSAYGYTF

abundance: .
d_gene: .
v_gene: TRBV5-1
j_gene: TRBJ2-1
CDR3nt: TGCGCCAGCAGCCCGGGACTCCCCGCGAAGAATGAGCAGTTCTTC
CDR3aa: CASSPGLPAKNEQFF

abundance: .
d_gene: TRBD1
v_gene: TRBV4-1
j_gene: TRBJ2-7
CDR3nt: TGCGCCAGCAGCCAGATGGGTACAGGGGGCGGGGAGCAGTACTTC
CDR3aa: CASSQMGTGGGEQYF

abundance: .
d_gene: TRBD1
v_gene: TRBV25-1
j_gene: TRBJ2-7
CDR3nt: TGTGCCAGCAGGGACAGGGGGGCCTACGAGCAGTACTTC
CDR3aa: CASRDRGAYEQYF

abundance: .
d_gene: .
v_gene: TRBV5-6
j_gene: TRBJ2-2
CDR3nt: TGTGCCTCAGGAGGAGACGGACGCCTATCGGGGGAGCTGTTTTTT
CDR3aa: CASGGDGRLSGELFF

abundance: .
d_gene: .
v_gene: TRBV28
j_gene: TRBJ1-6
CDR3nt: TGTGCCAGCAGTTTAGGAGGAGTAGTTTCACCCCTCCACTTT
CDR3aa: CASSLGGVVSPLHF

abundance: .
d_gene: TRBD2
v_gene: TRBV6-1
j_gene: TRBJ2-7
CDR3nt: TGTGCCAGCAGTCTTCGGACTAGCGTGGTCTACGAGCAGTACTTC
CDR3aa: CASSLRTSVVYEQYF

abundance: .
d_gene: TRBD1
v_gene: TRBV11-2
j_gene: TRBJ2-2
CDR3nt: TGTGCCAGCAGACCATGGACAGGGGGCCACACCGGGGAGCTGTTTTTT
CDR3aa: CASRPWTGGHTGELFF

abundance: once
d_gene: .
v_gene: TRBV19
j_gene: TRBJ2-7
CDR3nt: TGTGCCAGTAGTTCTGGGCAGAAGAACGAGCAGTACTTC
CDR3aa: CASSSGQKNEQYF

abundance: .
d_gene: .
v_gene: TRBV9
j_gene: TRBJ1-3
CDR3nt: TGTGCCAGCAGCCCAGGGTCCTCTGGAAACACCATATATTTT
CDR3aa: CASSPGSSGNTIYF

abundance: .
d_gene: TRBD1
v_gene: TRBV4-2
j_gene: TRBJ1-1
CDR3nt: TGTGCCAGCAGCCAGGGTAGGGGGCCTGAAGCTTTCTTT
CDR3aa: CASSQGRGPEAFF

abundance: .
d_gene: TRBD2
v_gene: TRBV19
j_gene: TRBJ2-7
CDR3nt: TGTGCCAGTAGTCCCTTGGGAGGGCCCCTTTACGAGCAGTACTTC
CDR3aa: CASSPLGGPLYEQYF

abundance: .
d_gene: .
v_gene: TRBV13
j_gene: TRBJ1-1
CDR3nt: TGTGCCAGCAGCCTCCCAGCCAGACAGTCCTCTGAAGCTTTCTTT
CDR3aa: CASSLPARQSSEAFF

abundance: .
d_gene: TRBD2
v_gene: TRBV7-6
j_gene: TRBJ2-7
CDR3nt: TGTGCCAGCAGCTCCGGACTAGCGGGGAACGAGCAGTACTTC
CDR3aa: CASSSGLAGNEQYF

abundance: .
d_gene: .
v_gene: TRBV30
j_gene: TRBJ1-2
CDR3nt: TGTGCCTGGAGGGGGGGGGCATCGAACTATGGCTACACCTTC
CDR3aa: CAWRGGASNYGYTF

abundance: .
d_gene: TRBD1
v_gene: TRBV28
j_gene: TRBJ2-1
CDR3nt: TGTGCCAGCAGTCTTACAGGGGGCGGGAATGAGCAGTTCTTC
CDR3aa: CASSLTGGGNEQFF

abundance: few
d_gene: .
v_gene: TRBV7-2
j_gene: TRBJ1-2
CDR3nt: TGTGCCAGCAGCCCCGATAGAAACTATGGCTACACCTTC
CDR3aa: CASSPDRNYGYTF

abundance: .
d_gene: .
v_gene: TRBV19
j_gene: TRBJ1-3
CDR3nt: TGTGCCAGTAGCAGACTGGACACTGGAAACACCATATATTTT
CDR3aa: CASSRLDTGNTIYF

abundance: once
d_gene: .
v_gene: TRBV2
j_gene: TRBJ1-1
CDR3nt: TGTGCCAGCAGCGTAGAGGCTGAAGCTTTCTTT
CDR3aa: CASSVEAEAFF

abundance: .
d_gene: .
v_gene: TRBV13
j_gene: TRBJ2-3
CDR3nt: TGTGCCAGCAGCTCCCTCTCCGGGACATTCACAGATACGCAGTATTTT
CDR3aa: CASSSLSGTFTDTQYF

abundance: .
d_gene: TRBD2
v_gene: TRBV5-1
j_gene: TRBJ2-2
CDR3nt: TGCGCCAGCAGCTCTGTAGCGGGAGACGCTCCCGGGGAGCTGTTTTTT
CDR3aa: CASSSVAGDAPGELFF

abundance: .
d_gene: .
v_gene: TRBV6-5
j_gene: TRBJ1-1
CDR3nt: TGTGCCAGCAGGGACATTGAAGCTTTCTTT
CDR3aa: CASRDIEAFF

abundance: .
d_gene: .
v_gene: TRBV9
j_gene: TRBJ2-5
CDR3nt: TGTGCCAGCAGCGTGAGCTGGCGGGAGACCCAGTACTTC
CDR3aa: CASSVSWRETQYF

abundance: .
d_gene: .
v_gene: TRBV28
j_gene: TRBJ1-2
CDR3nt: TGTGCCAGCAGTTCGGGAGGGGGAGCCTATGGCTACACCTTC
CDR3aa: CASSSGGGAYGYTF

abundance: .
d_gene: TRBD1
v_gene: TRBV29-1
j_gene: TRBJ1-2
CDR3nt: TGCAGCGGAAGGACAGGGTACTATGGCTACACCTTC
CDR3aa: CSGRTGYYGYTF

abundance: .
d_gene: .
v_gene: TRBV7-2
j_gene: TRBJ2-1
CDR3nt: TGTGCCAGCAGCTTAGGCGGGGTTCCCGTGCTCGATGAGCAGTTCTTC
CDR3aa: CASSLGGVPVLDEQFF

abundance: .
d_gene: TRBD1
v_gene: TRBV19
j_gene: TRBJ2-7
CDR3nt: TGTGCCAGTAGTACTCGGACAGGGGGCGCGAGGGAGCAGTACTTC
CDR3aa: CASSTRTGGAREQYF

abundance: .
d_gene: TRBD2
v_gene: TRBV2
j_gene: TRBJ2-5
CDR3nt: TGTGCCAGCACCCCCCCTAGCGGCAAAGAGACCCAGTACTTC
CDR3aa: CASTPPSGKETQYF